The 14 T cell receptor beta chains presented below share a single source sample, sequenced in a study of human CD4 T cells and Enterobacteriaceae. All CD4+ cells other than CD45RA+CCR7+CD95- naive cells were sorted as memory, over 95% pure. Profiled with immunoSEQ multiplex PCR; TCRdb holds only in-frame clones, not every one. The table includes under 35,000 clones, approximately 82% detected once. Specimen: memory CD4+ T cells from blood. The receptors originated from a human donor in good health.

J is TRBJ2-1 and V is TRBV5-1; D is unresolved. Germline V gives CDR1 SGHRS, CDR2 YFSETQ. Trimming took off 3 bases at V and 0 bases at J, with 13 bases between the two ends. CDR3 size: 16 residues. The CDR3 loop reads CASSSGRMSSYNEQFF. The CDR3 bases are TGCGCCAGCAGCTCCGGACGGATGAGCTCCTACAATGAGCAGTTCTTC.

The chain recombines TRBV28 with TRBJ2-5; the D gene could be TRBD1 or TRBD2 (6 bases each). Germline assignment: CDR1 MDHEN and CDR2 SYDVKM. Trimming removed 6 bases from V and 5 bases from J, with 19 bases in between. The CDR3 runs 15 residues. The CDR3 DNA reads TGTGCCAGCAGGATGACAGGAGGGGGGCGTGAGACCCAGTACTTC. This codes for CASRMTGGGRETQYF.

The genes are TRBV5-1 and TRBJ1-4; D remains ambiguous. Between the trimmed V and J ends, which lost 3 bases and 6 bases, there was a span of 12 bases. This CDR3 spans 14 amino acids. From germline, CDR1 is SGHRS and CDR2 YFSETQ. This CDR3 reads CASSSREGDEKLFF. The CDR3 DNA follows: TGCGCCAGCAGCTCGCGGGAAGGAGATGAAAAACTGTTTTTT.

This chain connects TRBV19 to TRBJ2-7; 11 positions match TRBD2. Looked up from germline, CDR1 is LNHDA and CDR2 is SQIVND (reference sequence). With 5 bases clipped from V and 1 base from J, the junction kept 4 bases outside the gene matches. This CDR3 is 15 amino acids long. In DNA form, the CDR3 reads TGTGCCAGTAGTTCTCGGACTAGCGGGTCCTACGAGCAGTACTTC. As protein: CASSSRTSGSYEQYF.

The rearrangement uses TRBV5-1 and TRBJ1-4, with D tentatively TRBD1 (6 bases). The CDR3 spans 15 residues. Germline assignment: CDR1 SGHRS and CDR2 YFSETQ. The V end lost 3 bases, the J end lost 3 bases, and 12 bases lay between the germline ends. The CDR3 DNA follows: TGCGCCAGCAGCTCCTATGGGACACCTAATGAAAAACTGTTTTTT. It is translated as CASSSYGTPNEKLFF.

This clone came up a few times. The V gene is TRBV2, the J gene TRBJ2-7, with 7 bases lining up with TRBD1. In germline, CDR1 is SNHLY, CDR2 FYNNEI. The CDR3 has 15 amino acids. Trimming cost V 5 bases and J 1 base; bases outside gene matches: 8. The CDR3 bases are TGTGCCAGCAGTCTTGACAGGGAGTTTTCCTACGAGCAGTACTTC. Encoded protein: CASSLDREFSYEQYF.

The rearrangement joins TRBV6-1 to TRBJ2-1, with D perhaps matching TRBD2 (6 bases). Deletions cut 8 bases from V and 6 bases from J, with 20 bases between. Germline loops: CDR1 MNHNS, CDR2 SASEGT. The CDR3 extends over 15 amino acids. CDR3 residues: CASDIGTPEPNEQFF. CDR3 bases: TGTGCCAGCGATATCGGGACTCCTGAGCCCAATGAGCAGTTCTTC.

The gene calls are TRBV6-1 and TRBJ2-6; D gene uncertain. The CDR3 has 17 amino acids. Per germline, CDR1 MNHNS and CDR2 SASEGT. Trimming removed 2 bases at V and 0 bases at J, with 11 bases between. CDR3 amino acids: CASSETHYHSGANVLTF. CDR3 sequence (DNA): TGTGCCAGCAGTGAAACACACTACCACTCTGGGGCCAACGTCCTGACTTTC.

The V and J genes are TRBV18 and TRBJ1-2, with no clear D. V lost 3 bases, J lost 4 bases, and 9 bases lay in between. The length of the CDR3 is 13 residues. Germline-derived CDR1 and CDR2 are KGHSH and LQKENI. The CDR3, as DNA: TGTGCCAGCTCACCGGACGGGCGCTATGGCTACACCTTC. This codes for CASSPDGRYGYTF.

J is TRBJ1-2 and V is TRBV29-1; D may be TRBD1 (6 bases). V was clipped by 3 bases and J by 4 bases, with 12 bases between them. CDR3 length equals 13 residues. Germline CDR1 reads SQVTM; CDR2 reads ANQGSEA. In DNA form, the CDR3 reads TGCAGCGTTGATCAGGGGCAAAGCTATGGCTACACCTTC. The encoded protein is CSVDQGQSYGYTF.

The V call is TRBV30, the J call TRBJ1-3; D possibly corresponds to TRBD1 (5 bases). Germline V lookup: CDR1 GTSNPN, CDR2 SVGIG (reference sequence). Trimming stripped 5 bases from V and 0 bases from J, with 8 bases between. The CDR3 is 13 residues long. CDR3 amino acids: CAWSGGSGNTIYF. Here the CDR3 DNA reads TGTGCCTGGTCGGGGGGCTCTGGAAACACCATATATTTT.

The V gene is TRBV7-2, the J gene TRBJ2-5; 7 bases map to TRBD1. The junction had 12 bases not matched to a gene; V was cut back by 2 bases and J by 9 bases. Per germline, CDR1 SGHTA and CDR2 FQGNSA. The CDR3 sequence is 15 residues long. The CDR3 reads CASSLIGGGQGAQYF. As DNA, the CDR3 is TGTGCCAGCAGCTTAATTGGGGGCGGCCAGGGGGCCCAGTACTTC.

The CDR3 DNA is TGTGCCAGCAAGGTCAAGGCGCGGGAGTATACCTACGAGCAGTACTTC. Protein: CASKVKAREYTYEQYF. The J gene is TRBJ2-7, the V gene TRBV27; 7 nucleotides match TRBD2. Looked up from germline, CDR1 is MNHEY and CDR2 is SMNVEV (reference sequence). The V and J ends lost 7 bases and 2 bases, in that order; junction bases with no gene match: 14. This CDR3 spans 16 amino acids.

This chain connects TRBV19 to TRBJ2-3; D gene ambiguous. Trimming shortened V by 2 bases and J by 1 base, and 7 bases separated the two germline ends. CDR1 and CDR2 from the germline V gene are LNHDA and SQIVND (reference sequence). CDR3 length: 14 residues. CDR3 DNA: TGTGCCAGTAGTATAAAGATTGGCACAGATACGCAGTATTTT. Translating it yields CASSIKIGTDTQYF.